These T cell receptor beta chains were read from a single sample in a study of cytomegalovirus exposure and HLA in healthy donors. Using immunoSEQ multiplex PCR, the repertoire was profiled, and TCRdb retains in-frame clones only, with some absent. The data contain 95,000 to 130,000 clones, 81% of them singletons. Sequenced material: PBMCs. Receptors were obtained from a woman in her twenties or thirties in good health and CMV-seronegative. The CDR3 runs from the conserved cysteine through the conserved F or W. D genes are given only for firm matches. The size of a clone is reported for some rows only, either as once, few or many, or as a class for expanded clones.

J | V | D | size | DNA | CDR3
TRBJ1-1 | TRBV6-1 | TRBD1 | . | TGTGCCAGCAGTGAAGCCCACAGGGGGTCCACTGAAGCTTTCTTT | CASSEAHRGSTEAFF
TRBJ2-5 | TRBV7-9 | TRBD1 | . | TGTGCCAGCAGCGCGCCCGGGACAGAAGAGACCCAGTACTTC | CASSAPGTEETQYF
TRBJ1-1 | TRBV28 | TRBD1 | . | TGTGCCAGCAGTTCGGGACAGGGGGCCACTGAAGCTTTCTTT | CASSSGQGATEAFF
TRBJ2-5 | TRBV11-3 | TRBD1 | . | TGTGCCAGCAGCTACAGGGGGTTAGGAGAGACCCAGTACTTC | CASSYRGLGETQYF
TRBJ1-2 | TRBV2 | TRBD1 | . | TGTGCCAGTAGGACAGGGGCAAACTATGGCTACACCTTC | CASRTGANYGYTF
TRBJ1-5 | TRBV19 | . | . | TGTGCCAGTAGTATCGGGGTGGGTCAGCCCCAGCATTTT | CASSIGVGQPQHF
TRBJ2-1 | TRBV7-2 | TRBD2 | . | TGTGCCAGCAGCTTAGGACTAGCGGCCTACAATGAGCAGTTCTTC | CASSLGLAAYNEQFF
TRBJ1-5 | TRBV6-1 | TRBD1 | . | TGTGCCAGCAGTGATGGACAGGTGTATAGCAATCAGCCCCAGCATTTT | CASSDGQVYSNQPQHF
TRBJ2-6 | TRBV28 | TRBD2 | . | TGTACCAGCAGTTTTAGGACGGGTTCGTTGTTAGCGGGGGCCGCTACGCCTGGGGCCAACGTCCTGACTTTC | CTSSFRTGSLLAGAATPGANVLTF
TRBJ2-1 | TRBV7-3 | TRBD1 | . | TGTGCCAGCAGCTTAATGACAGGGGGTAGGAATGAGCAGTTCTTC | CASSLMTGGRNEQFF
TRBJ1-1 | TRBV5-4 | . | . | TGTGCCAGCAGCTCAGGACAGACTGAAGCTTTCTTT | CASSSGQTEAFF
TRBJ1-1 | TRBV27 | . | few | TGTGCCAGCAGTTTATATCAGGGTGCGAGTACTGAAGCTTTCTTT | CASSLYQGASTEAFF
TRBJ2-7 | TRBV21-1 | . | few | TGTGCCAGCAGCAAAGAGCCCCCCCGCGGGAGAGCTTACGAGCAGTACTTC | CASSKEPPRGRAYEQYF
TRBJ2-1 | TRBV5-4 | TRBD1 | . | TGTGCCAGCAGCTCTCGGGACAGGTCTTGGAATGAGCAGTTCTTC | CASSSRDRSWNEQFF
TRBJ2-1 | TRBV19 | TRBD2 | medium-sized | TGTGCCAGTAGGGGGACTAGCGGGAGTTACAATGAGCAGTTCTTC | CASRGTSGSYNEQFF
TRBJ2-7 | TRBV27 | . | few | TGTGCCAGCAGTTTATCACTACCCTACGAGCAGTACTTC | CASSLSLPYEQYF
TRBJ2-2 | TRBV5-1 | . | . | TGCGCCAGCAGCTTGCGCACGTCGGACACCGGGGAGCTGTTTTTT | CASSLRTSDTGELFF
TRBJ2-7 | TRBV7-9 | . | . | TGTGCCAGCAGCCCGCCTTTGGGGGCAACCTACGAGCAGTACTTC | CASSPPLGATYEQYF
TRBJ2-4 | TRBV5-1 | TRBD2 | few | TGCGCCAGCAGCCAAGCCTCTAGCGGCCTAGCCAAAAACATTCAGTACTTC | CASSQASSGLAKNIQYF
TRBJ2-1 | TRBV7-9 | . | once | TGTGCCAGCATGGCCGCGGGATTCCGGGGGTACAATGAGCAGTTCTTC | CASMAAGFRGYNEQFF
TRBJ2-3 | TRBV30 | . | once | TGTGCCTGGAGTGTCCTAGCAGATACGCAGTATTTT | CAWSVLADTQYF
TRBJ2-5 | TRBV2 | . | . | TGTGCCAGCAGTGTATCGAGAGAGACCCAGTACTTC | CASSVSRETQYF
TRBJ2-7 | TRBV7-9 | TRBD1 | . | TGTGCCAGCAGCCCCTCCAGGGGGCTTCCAAACGAGCAGTACTTC | CASSPSRGLPNEQYF
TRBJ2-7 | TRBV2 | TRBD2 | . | TGTGCCAGACCACTAGCGGGAAACCACGAGCAGTACTTC | CARPLAGNHEQYF
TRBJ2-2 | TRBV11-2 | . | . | TGTGCCAGCAGCGGGACGGGGGGCGACACCGGGGAGCTGTTTTTT | CASSGTGGDTGELFF
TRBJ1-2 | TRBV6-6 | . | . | TGTGCCAGCAGTCCTTCCAGGGGAGCTAACTATGGCTACACCTTC | CASSPSRGANYGYTF
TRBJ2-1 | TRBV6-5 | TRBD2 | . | TGTGCCAGCAGAAGGGGACTAGCGGGAATCAATGAGCAGTTCTTC | CASRRGLAGINEQFF
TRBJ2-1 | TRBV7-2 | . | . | TGTGCCAGCAGCAGCCGGGGTCCCGATGAGCAGTTCTTC | CASSSRGPDEQFF
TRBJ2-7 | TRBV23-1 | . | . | TGCGCCAGCAGTCAACTTTGTCGGAGAAGCTCCTACGAGCAGTACTTC | CASSQLCRRSSYEQYF
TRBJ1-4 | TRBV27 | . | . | TGTGCCAGCAGTTTGCTCAGGGAGGCTGAAAAACTGTTTTTT | CASSLLREAEKLFF
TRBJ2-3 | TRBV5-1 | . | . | TGCGCCAGCAGCTTGGTGCCGGCGGGGACCACAGATACGCAGTATTTT | CASSLVPAGTTDTQYF
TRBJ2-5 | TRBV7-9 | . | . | TGTGCCAGCAGCCCCAGAAATTACCAAGAGACCCAGTACTTC | CASSPRNYQETQYF
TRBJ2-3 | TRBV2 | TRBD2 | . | TGTGCCAGCGACAGGACTAGCGACACAGATACGCAGTATTTT | CASDRTSDTDTQYF
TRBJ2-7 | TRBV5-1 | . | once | TGCGCCAGCAGCCCCGGACAGTCCTACGAGCAGTACTTC | CASSPGQSYEQYF
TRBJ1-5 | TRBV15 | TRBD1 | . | TGTGCCACCAGCCAAGAAGGACAGGGAAATCAGCCCCAGCATTTT | CATSQEGQGNQPQHF
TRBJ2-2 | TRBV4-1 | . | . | TGCGCCAGCAGCCCTGGGCTGAACACCGGGGAGCTGTTTTTT | CASSPGLNTGELFF
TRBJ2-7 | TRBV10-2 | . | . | TGCGCCAGCAGTGAGTCTTCGCGGTCCTCCTACGAGCAGTACTTC | CASSESSRSSYEQYF
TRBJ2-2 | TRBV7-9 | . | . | TGTGCCAGCAGCTTATTACAGTACACCGGGGAGCTGTTTTTT | CASSLLQYTGELFF
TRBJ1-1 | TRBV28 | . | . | TGTGCCAGCAGTTTATCTGGCTCTTTGAACACTGAAGCTTTCTTT | CASSLSGSLNTEAFF
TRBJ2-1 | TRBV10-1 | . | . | TGCGCCAGCAGTGAGCGGGAAACTTACAATGAGCAGTTCTTC | CASSERETYNEQFF
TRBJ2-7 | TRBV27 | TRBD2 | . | TGTGCCAGCAGTTTCGCGGGAGGGTTGATAACCTACGAGCAGTACTTC | CASSFAGGLITYEQYF
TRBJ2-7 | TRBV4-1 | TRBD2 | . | TGCGCCAGCAGCCAACAATATCCTAGGACTAGTTTCGACGAGCAGTACTTC | CASSQQYPRTSFDEQYF
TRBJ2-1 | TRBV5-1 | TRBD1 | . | TGCGCCAGCAGCTTGGCCGGGACAGGGATCTACAATGAGCAGTTCTTC | CASSLAGTGIYNEQFF
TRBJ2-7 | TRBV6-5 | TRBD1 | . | TGTGCCAGCAGTTCCTCCACGACAGGGATGATGGGCGAGCAGTACTTC | CASSSSTTGMMGEQYF
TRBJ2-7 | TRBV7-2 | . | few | TGTGCCAGCAGCTTAGGTATCGGCGAGCAGTACTTC | CASSLGIGEQYF
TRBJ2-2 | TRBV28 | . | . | TGTGCCAGCAGTTTAGGACGGGGTTGGTCCACCGGGGAGCTGTTTTTT | CASSLGRGWSTGELFF
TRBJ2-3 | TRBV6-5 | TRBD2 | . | TGTGCCAGCAGTTACTCTCTAGCGGGAGGGCCAGATACGCAGTATTTT | CASSYSLAGGPDTQYF
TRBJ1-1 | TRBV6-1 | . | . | TGTGCCAGCTGGGGGCTAAATACTGAAGCTTTCTTT | CASWGLNTEAFF
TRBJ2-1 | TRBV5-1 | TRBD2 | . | TGCGCCAGCAGCTTGGAGCTAGCGGTGCAGGATGAGCAGTTCTTC | CASSLELAVQDEQFF
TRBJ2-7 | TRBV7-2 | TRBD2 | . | TGTGCCAGCAGCTTAGCCTTAGGACTAGCGGGAGTCCCGGGAACCTACGAGCAGTACTTC | CASSLALGLAGVPGTYEQYF
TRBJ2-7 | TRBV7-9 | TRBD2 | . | TGTGCCAGCAGCCCGACGGGACTAGCGGGAGAAGAGCAGTACTTC | CASSPTGLAGEEQYF
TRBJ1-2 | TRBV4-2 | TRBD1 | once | TGTGCCAGCGGAAGACTAGGGGGCGCAAACTATGGCTACACCTTC | CASGRLGGANYGYTF
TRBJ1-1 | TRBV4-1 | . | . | TGCGCCAGCAGCCAAGATCGGGGGAACACTGAAGCTTTCTTT | CASSQDRGNTEAFF
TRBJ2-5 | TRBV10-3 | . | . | TGTGCCATCAGTGAGTCGAAAGGGGCGGTAGCGGCAAGCCCAGGGGAGACCCAGTACTTC | CAISESKGAVAASPGETQYF
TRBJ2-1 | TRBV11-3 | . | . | TGTGCCAGCAGCTTAGCGGGAGTCAATGAGCAGTTCTTC | CASSLAGVNEQFF
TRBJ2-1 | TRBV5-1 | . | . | TGCGCCAGCAGCTCGGCCCGGGGGACAGTTCGGCCGTACAATGAGCAGTTCTTC | CASSSARGTVRPYNEQFF
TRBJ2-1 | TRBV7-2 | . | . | TGTGCCAGCAGCTTAGCTAGCGCCGCCTACAATGAGCAGTTCTTC | CASSLASAAYNEQFF
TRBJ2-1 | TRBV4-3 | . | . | TGCGCCAGCAGCCAAGGGTCGGAGGTGTTCTTC | CASSQGSEVFF